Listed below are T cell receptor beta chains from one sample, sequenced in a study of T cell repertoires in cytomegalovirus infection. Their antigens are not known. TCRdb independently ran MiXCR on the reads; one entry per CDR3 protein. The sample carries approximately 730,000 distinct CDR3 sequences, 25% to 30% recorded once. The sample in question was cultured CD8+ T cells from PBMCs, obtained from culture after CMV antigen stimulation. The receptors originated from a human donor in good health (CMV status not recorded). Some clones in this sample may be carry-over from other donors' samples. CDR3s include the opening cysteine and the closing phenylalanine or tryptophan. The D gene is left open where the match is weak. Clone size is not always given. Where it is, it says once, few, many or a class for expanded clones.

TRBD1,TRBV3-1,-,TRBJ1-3,TGTGCCAGCAGCCAACCGGGACAGCGGGGGAGCTCTGGAAACACCATATATTTT,CASSQPGQRGSSGNTIYF
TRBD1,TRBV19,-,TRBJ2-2,TGTGCCAGCCAGCAAGGTTTGACCCGGACAGGGTTTAACACCGGGGAGCTGTTTTTT,CASQQGLTRTGFNTGELFF
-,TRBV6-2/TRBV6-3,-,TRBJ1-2,TGTGCCAGCAGCCCCCGGGGGGCAGGGCGCTATGGCTACACCTTC,CASSPRGAGRYGYTF
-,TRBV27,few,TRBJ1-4,TGTGCCAGCTCACAAAGTGACAGCCTTGCTGAAAAACTGTTTTTT,CASSQSDSLAEKLFF
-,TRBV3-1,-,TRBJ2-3,TGTGCCAGCAGCCAGAGGGGGGCCCCAGGGGATACGCAGTATTTT,CASSQRGAPGDTQYF
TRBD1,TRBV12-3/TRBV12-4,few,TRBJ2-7,TGTGCCAGCACCCGGACAGGGGGCCTTTCCTACGAGCAGTACTTC,CASTRTGGLSYEQYF
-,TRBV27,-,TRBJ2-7,TGTGCCAGCAGTTATCAGGGGTTAGACTACGAGCAGTACTTC,CASSYQGLDYEQYF
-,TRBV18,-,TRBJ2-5,TGTGCCAGCTCACCAAGAACCCTCCAAGAGACCCAGTACTTC,CASSPRTLQETQYF
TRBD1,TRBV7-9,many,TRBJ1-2,TGTGCCAGCAGCCCGGACAGGGACGGCTACACCTTC,CASSPDRDGYTF
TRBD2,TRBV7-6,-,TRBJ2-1,TGTGCTAGCAGCGTCGGGGGGGCGGGATACAATGAGCAGTTCTTC,CASSVGGAGYNEQFF
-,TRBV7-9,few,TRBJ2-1,TGTGCCAGCAGCTACTGGGGCCGCAATGAGCAGTTCTTC,CASSYWGRNEQFF
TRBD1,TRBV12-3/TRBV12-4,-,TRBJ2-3,TGTGCCAGCAGTCATCGACAGGGGGCCGCAGATACGCAGTATTTT,CASSHRQGAADTQYF
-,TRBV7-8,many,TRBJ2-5,TGTGCCAGCAGCTTAACCGTGACCCAAGAGACCCAGTACTTC,CASSLTVTQETQYF
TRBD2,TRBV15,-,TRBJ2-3,TGTGCCACCGGAGCGGGGATAGATACGCAGTATTTT,CATGAGIDTQYF
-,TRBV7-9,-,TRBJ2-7,TGTGCCAGCACCCCTGGGTACGAGCAGTACTTC,CASTPGYEQYF
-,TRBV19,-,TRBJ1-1,TGTGCCAGTAGTATTAGCGCGGGAGCGAACACTGAAGCTTTCTTT,CASSISAGANTEAFF
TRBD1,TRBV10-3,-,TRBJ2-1,TGTGTCATAGACAGGGGACACAATGAGCAGTTCTTC,CVIDRGHNEQFF
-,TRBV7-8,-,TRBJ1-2,TGTGCCAGCAGCTTAAACGCCGAAAGGGGCTACACCTTC,CASSLNAERGYTF
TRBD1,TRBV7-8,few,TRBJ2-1,TGTGCCAGCAGCTCCTCGGACAGGGGAGGCTCCTACAATGAGCAGTTCTTC,CASSSSDRGGSYNEQFF
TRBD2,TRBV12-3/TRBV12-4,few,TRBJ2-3,TGTGCCAGCAGTTTCCCCGGGGAGGGAGCGGGGGAGATTAGCACAGATACGCAGTATTTT,CASSFPGEGAGEISTDTQYF
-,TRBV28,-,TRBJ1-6,TGTGCCAGCAGTTTAACCAGGGTTAGTGGTTCACCCCTCCACTTT,CASSLTRVSGSPLHF
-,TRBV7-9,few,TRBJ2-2,TGTGCCAGCAGCCTGGGACGGCTGAACACCGGGGAGCTGTTTTTT,CASSLGRLNTGELFF
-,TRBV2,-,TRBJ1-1,TGTGCCAGCAGTGGGCGGTTTGAAGCTTTCTTT,CASSGRFEAFF
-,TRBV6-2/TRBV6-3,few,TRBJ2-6,TGTGCCAGCAGTTCTTGGCTCTCGGGGGCCAACGTCCTGACTTTC,CASSSWLSGANVLTF
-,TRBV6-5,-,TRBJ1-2,TGTGCCAGCAGTGAAGCACGGCATCGGAGGTATGGCTACACCTTC,CASSEARHRRYGYTF
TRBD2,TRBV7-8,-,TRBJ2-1,TGTGCCAGCAGCTTATCAGCGGGAGCCTACAATGAGCAGTTCTTC,CASSLSAGAYNEQFF
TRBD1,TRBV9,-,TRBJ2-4,TGTGCCAGCAGCGTAGAGGCAACGCAGGGGGTACCCAAAAACATTCAGTACTTC,CASSVEATQGVPKNIQYF
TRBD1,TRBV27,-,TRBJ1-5,TGTGCCAGCAGGTCTGGGACAGAGAATCAGCCCCAGCATTTT,CASRSGTENQPQHF
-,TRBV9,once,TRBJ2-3,TGTGCCAGCAGCCCTTTGACGGGGTTAAGGGATACGCAGTATTTT,CASSPLTGLRDTQYF
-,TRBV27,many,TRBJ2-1,TGTGCCAGCAGTCCCCGGGACACGGAACCGCAGCAGTTCTTC,CASSPRDTEPQQFF
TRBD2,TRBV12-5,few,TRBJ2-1,TGTGCTAGTGGTTTGTATCAGACTAGCGGGGGGACATACAATGAGCAGTTCTTC,CASGLYQTSGGTYNEQFF
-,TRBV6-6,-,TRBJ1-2,TGTGCCAGCAGCTCGGGACCCTTAACTCCGGATGGCTACACCTTC,CASSSGPLTPDGYTF
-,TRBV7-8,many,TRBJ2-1,TGTGCCAGCAGCTCCGAGGGGACAACGATCTATGAGCAGTTCTTC,CASSSEGTTIYEQFF
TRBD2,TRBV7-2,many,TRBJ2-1,TGTGCCAGCAGCTTAGCACTAGCGGGGGGCTACAATGAGCAGTTCTTC,CASSLALAGGYNEQFF
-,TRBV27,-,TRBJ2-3,TGTGCCAGCAGTCGTCGGAGGGGGCAGTTTCTAGATACGCAGTATTTT,CASSRRRGQFLDTQYF
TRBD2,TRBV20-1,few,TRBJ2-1,TGCAGTGCTAGATCGCGCGGGGGGGCGTATTACAATGAGCAGTTCTTC,CSARSRGGAYYNEQFF
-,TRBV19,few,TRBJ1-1,TGTGCCAGTAGTGCACGGTCGGAAGCTTTCTTT,CASSARSEAFF
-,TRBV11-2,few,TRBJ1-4,TGTGCCAGCAGCTCACGCCCGGGGGGTGAAAAACTGTTTTTT,CASSSRPGGEKLFF
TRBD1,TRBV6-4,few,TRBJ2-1,TGTGCCAGCGGGGATACAGGGGACTACAATGAGCAGTTCTTC,CASGDTGDYNEQFF
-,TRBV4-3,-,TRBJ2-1,TGCGCCAGCAGCCAAGATAGGCAGGGACCCAATGAGCAGTTCTTC,CASSQDRQGPNEQFF
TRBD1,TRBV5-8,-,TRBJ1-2,TGTGCCAGCAGAAGCGAACAGGGGTTTGCCTATGGCTACACCTTC,CASRSEQGFAYGYTF
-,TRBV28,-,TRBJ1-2,TGTGCCAGCAGGGGAGGAGGTGGCTACACCTTC,CASRGGGGYTF
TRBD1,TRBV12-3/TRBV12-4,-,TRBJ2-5,TGTGCCAGCAGTTCCAGCATAGGGGGCGGGGAGACCCAGTACTTC,CASSSSIGGGETQYF
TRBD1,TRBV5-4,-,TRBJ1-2,TGTGCCAGCAGCTTGCGGCAGGGGGCTAGCTATGGCTACACCTTC,CASSLRQGASYGYTF
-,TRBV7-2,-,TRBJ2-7,TGTGCCAGCAGTACGACGGCTTCCTACGAGCAGTACTTC,CASSTTASYEQYF
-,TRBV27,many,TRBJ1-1,TGTGCCAGCAGTCCGACAGAGATGAACACTGAAGCTTTCTTT,CASSPTEMNTEAFF
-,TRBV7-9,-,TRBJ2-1,TGCACCAGTAAGGGAGTGGGGGATGAGCAGTTCTTC,CTSKGVGDEQFF
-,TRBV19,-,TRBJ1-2,TGTGCCACCGGGGCCTATGGCTACACCTTC,CATGAYGYTF
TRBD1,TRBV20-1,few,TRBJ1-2,TGCAGTGCTAGCGACAGGGGGACTACTAACTATGGCTACACCTTC,CSASDRGTTNYGYTF
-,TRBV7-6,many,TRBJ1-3,TGTGCCAGCAGCTACGGACAGCAAATCTCTGGAAACACCATATATTTT,CASSYGQQISGNTIYF
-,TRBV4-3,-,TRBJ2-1,TGCGCCAGCAGCCTTTTAGGGGGGGTGACCTCCTACAATGAGCAGTTCTTC,CASSLLGGVTSYNEQFF
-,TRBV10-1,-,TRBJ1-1,TGCGCCAGCAGTGAGTCGGAAGCAGTCCTAAGGAACACTGAAGCTTTCTTT,CASSESEAVLRNTEAFF